A selection of T cell receptor beta chains follows, all from one sample in a study of blood T cell repertoires in COVID-19. Repertoires were generated with immunoSEQ multiplex PCR, while TCRdb's copy carries only in-frame clones and drops some. The sample lists about 200,000 clones; over 80% were seen once. The specimen was peripheral blood. The receptors here all came from a man aged 55 to 70 with COVID-19, enrolled during active disease. Each CDR3 is given with its conserved first and last residue. The order of the fields is J gene, V gene, clone size, D gene, CDR3 protein, CDR3 DNA. The D gene is left open where the match is weak. Not every row has a clone size; where given, it reads once, few, many or a size class.

>TRBJ1-4|TRBV9|NA|TRBD1
CASSVGPRGQANEKLFF
TGTGCCAGCAGCGTAGGACCCAGGGGGCAGGCTAATGAAAAACTGTTTTTT
>TRBJ2-1|TRBV10-3|NA|NA
CAISSQVAEQFF
TGTGCCATCAGTTCCCAGGTCGCTGAGCAGTTCTTC
>TRBJ1-4|TRBV5-1|NA|TRBD1
CASSFHGQGSDEKLFF
TGCGCCAGCAGCTTCCATGGACAGGGCTCAGATGAAAAACTGTTTTTT
>TRBJ2-2|TRBV27|NA|TRBD1
CASSRTGPANTGELFF
TGTGCCAGCAGCCGGACAGGCCCCGCGAACACCGGGGAGCTGTTTTTT
>TRBJ1-1|TRBV9|NA|NA
CASSVGGTGIMNTEAFF
TGTGCCAGCAGCGTAGGTGGAACAGGGATTATGAACACTGAAGCTTTCTTT
>TRBJ1-6|TRBV6-5|NA|NA
CASSYSMRGSNSPLHF
TGTGCCAGCAGTTACTCGATGCGGGGGTCGAATTCACCCCTCCACTTT
>TRBJ2-7|TRBV19|NA|NA
CASSINGGAYEQYF
TGTGCCAGTAGTATAAATGGCGGAGCCTACGAGCAGTACTTC
>TRBJ1-6|TRBV6-5|NA|TRBD1
CASSVGQVNSPLHF
TGTGCCAGCAGCGTGGGACAGGTGAATTCACCCCTCCACTTT
>TRBJ1-2|TRBV19|NA|NA
CASSIQLQVYGYTF
TGTGCCAGTAGTATACAACTACAAGTCTATGGCTACACCTTC
>TRBJ1-1|TRBV6-2/TRBV6-3|NA|TRBD1
CASSPGQEAMNTEAFF
TGTGCCAGCAGTCCGGGACAGGAAGCAATGAACACTGAAGCTTTCTTT
>TRBJ1-5|TRBV30|NA|TRBD1
CAWSVRGQGRNQPQHF
TGTGCCTGGAGTGTTCGGGGACAGGGACGCAATCAGCCCCAGCATTTT
>TRBJ2-7|TRBV18|NA|NA
CASSLRGGQTSEQYF
TGTGCCAGCTCACTCCGGGGGGGACAGACTTCCGAGCAGTACTTC
>TRBJ1-3|TRBV9|NA|TRBD1
CASSVGQGAGNTIYF
TGTGCCAGCAGCGTAGGACAGGGGGCCGGAAACACCATATATTTT
>TRBJ2-7|TRBV14|NA|NA
CASSQEAGFYEQYF
TGTGCCAGCAGCCAAGAGGCAGGGTTCTACGAGCAGTACTTC
>TRBJ2-5|TRBV7-2|NA|TRBD1
CASSLRTGGRRETQYF
TGTGCCAGCAGCCTCCGGACAGGGGGGAGGCGGGAGACCCAGTACTTC
>TRBJ2-2|TRBV5-1|NA|TRBD1
CASSLAGQGGNTGELFF
TGCGCCAGCAGCTTGGCCGGACAGGGGGGCAACACCGGGGAGCTGTTTTTT
>TRBJ1-1|TRBV6-1|NA|NA
CASSEVGETEAFF
TGTGCCAGCAGTGAAGTCGGGGAAACTGAAGCTTTCTTT
>TRBJ2-1|TRBV2|NA|TRBD1
CASRMFTGTGDEQFF
TGTGCCAGCAGGATGTTTACCGGGACAGGGGATGAGCAGTTCTTC
>TRBJ2-7|TRBV5-1|once|NA
CASSLAQGLAYEQYF
TGCGCCAGCAGCTTGGCTCAGGGGCTGGCGTACGAGCAGTACTTC
>TRBJ2-1|TRBV3-1/TRBV3-2|NA|TRBD1
CASSQTGAYNEQFF
TGTGCCAGCAGCCAAACAGGGGCCTACAATGAGCAGTTCTTC
>TRBJ1-2|TRBV4-1|NA|TRBD1
CASSSQGSLYGYTF
TGCGCCAGCAGTTCACAGGGGAGCCTCTATGGCTACACCTTC
>TRBJ2-5|TRBV4-1|NA|NA
CASSQDPTGRETQYF
TGCGCCAGCAGCCAAGATCCCACAGGGCGGGAGACCCAGTACTTC
>TRBJ1-5|TRBV30|NA|NA
CAWSRGSTSNQPQHF
TGTGCCTGGAGTAGGGGGTCTACGAGCAATCAGCCCCAGCATTTT
>TRBJ2-7|TRBV13|NA|TRBD1
CASSWGTGPYEQYF
TGTGCCAGCAGCTGGGGGACAGGCCCCTACGAGCAGTACTTC
>TRBJ1-1|TRBV27|NA|NA
CASSSRVDTEAFF
TGTGCCAGCAGTTCGAGGGTTGACACTGAAGCTTTCTTT
>TRBJ1-4|TRBV24-1|NA|TRBD1
CATSDSGQLNEKLFF
TGTGCCACCAGTGATTCGGGACAGCTTAATGAAAAACTGTTTTTT
>TRBJ2-5|TRBV11-2|NA|TRBD2
CASTPRSSGRGETQYF
TGTGCCAGCACCCCCCGGTCTAGCGGGAGAGGGGAGACCCAGTACTTC
>TRBJ1-5|TRBV28|NA|TRBD1
CASSQTGVQNQPQHF
TGTGCCAGCAGTCAGACAGGGGTTCAGAATCAGCCCCAGCATTTT
>TRBJ1-5|TRBV6-5|NA|TRBD1
CASKSGQGGNQPQHF
TGTGCCAGCAAGTCGGGACAGGGCGGCAATCAGCCCCAGCATTTT